Below, 2 T cell receptor beta chains from the same sample are listed, as sequenced in a study of vaccination and CD4 T cells after COVID-19 (dated by TCRdb to between 2021 and 2024). The library was produced with PCR. TCRdb shows the sequencer as Illumina iSeq 100. TCR sequencing of DNA from cultured CD4+ T cells used the Oncomine TCR Beta short-read assay at the Johns Hopkins FTIC core. The QIAamp micro DNA kit was used to extract genomic DNA from the cultured CD4+ T cells. In-frame beta chains were kept once TCRdb had trimmed the public reads at Q25 with fastp and called clones with MiXCR. Each record represents a unique CDR3 protein, reported with the most common genes and DNA among its rows. Within this sample are about 9,600 distinct CDR3 sequences, with about 30% of them counted one time only. 10% to 15% of the sample is in the top ten clones. Their recognized antigens are unknown. In the paper's terms, the treatment or condition label means: approximately 10-day PBMC culture with coronavirus spike peptide pools or control peptides (ViraFEST assay). CD4+ T cells from unexposed donors were collected before the COVID-19 pandemic (2011-2018).

The sample was CD4+ T cells from blood, cultured in vitro. The receptors come from a human donor in good health.

V and J are TRBV20-1 and TRBJ2-2; a possible D gene is TRBD1 (5 bases). Germline CDR1 DFQATT, CDR2 SNEGSKA (reference sequence). V lost 1 base and J lost 0, with 18 bases in between. This CDR3 is built from 18 residues. Here the CDR3 DNA reads TGCAGTGCTAGAGGCCTAGGGGTCCCACGGTCGAACACCGGGGAGCTGTTTTTT. It translates to CSARGLGVPRSNTGELFF.

In DNA, the CDR3 is TGTGCCAGCAGCTTAGAGGGGGGCTACACTGAAGCTTTCTTT. Protein: CASSLEGGYTEAFF. The rearrangement links TRBV7-2 to TRBJ1-1; possible D gene TRBD1, 6 bases. This CDR3 is built from 14 residues. V lost 1 base and J 3 bases, leaving 9 bases between the germline ends. Germline assignment: CDR1 SGHTA and CDR2 FQGNSA.